The source of this T cell receptor (beta chain) is a study of T cell responses to AZD1222 COVID-19 vaccine. The table lists this clone with a count of one. This CDR3 has 16 residues. Trimming cost V 0 bases and J 3 bases; bases outside gene matches: 5. CDR1 SGHRS and CDR2 YFSETQ come from the germline V gene. Profiled with immunoSEQ multiplex PCR; TCRdb holds only in-frame clones, not every one. The sample carries about 180,000 clones, around 87% recorded once. This clonotype was sampled from an adult in good health. This sample comprised peripheral blood, obtained on day 0 of AZD1222 vaccination. V gene TRBV5-1 combines with J gene TRBJ2-7, with 11 bases lining up with TRBD1. In DNA, the CDR3 is TGCGCCAGCAGCTTGGGTGGACAGGGGGCCTACTACGAGCAGTACGTC. Translating it yields CASSLGGQGAYYEQYV.